This TCR beta chain stems from a study of Ad26.COV2.S vaccination and SARS-CoV-2 variants. Study summary: COV1001, an Ad26.COV2.S trial, supplied this vaccine-arm donor.

Assay: immunoSEQ multiplex PCR; the TCRdb copy retains only in-frame clones and omits some. The sample carries fewer than 900,000 clones, 80% to 90% recorded once. The germline V gene encodes CDR1 LGHNA and CDR2 YSLEER. The V gene lost 4 bases and the J gene lost 0 bases, with 9 bases spanning the gap. The CDR3 is made up of 14 amino acids. As to treatment: some 20 received Ad26.COV2.S at low or high dose, single or two shots; 5 received placebo; per-sample allocation not given. Vaccine and placebo recipients were sampled on day 63 after the first injection. This chain joins TRBV4-3 and TRBJ1-1; D remains unclear. The source was peripheral blood, collected in a trial of Ad26.COV2.S vaccine versus placebo. This clonotype was obtained from a person between 18 and 65 years old who received the Ad26.COV2.S COVID-19 vaccine or a placebo. The CDR3 loop is CASSPGVLNTEAFF. The CDR3 nucleotides are TGCGCCAGCAGCCCCGGGGTACTGAACACTGAAGCTTTCTTT.